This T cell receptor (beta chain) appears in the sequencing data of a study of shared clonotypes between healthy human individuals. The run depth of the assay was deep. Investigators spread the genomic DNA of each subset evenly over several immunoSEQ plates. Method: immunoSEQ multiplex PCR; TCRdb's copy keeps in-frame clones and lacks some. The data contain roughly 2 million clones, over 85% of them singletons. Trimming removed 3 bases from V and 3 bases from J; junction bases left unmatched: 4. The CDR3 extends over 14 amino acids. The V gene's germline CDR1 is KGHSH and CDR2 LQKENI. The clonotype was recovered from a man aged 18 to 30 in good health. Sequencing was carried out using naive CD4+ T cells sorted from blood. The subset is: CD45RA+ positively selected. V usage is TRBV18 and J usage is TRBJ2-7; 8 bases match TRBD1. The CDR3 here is CASSPKQGGYEQYF. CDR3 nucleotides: TGTGCCAGCTCACCTAAACAGGGGGGCTACGAGCAGTACTTC.